These T cell receptor beta chains were read from a single sample in a study of blood T cell repertoires in COVID-19. Here immunoSEQ multiplex PCR was the method, and the copy in TCRdb shows in-frame clones only, minus some. This sample has about 320,000 clones, with approximately 85% found just once. The sequenced material came from peripheral blood. These receptors came from a human donor in a cohort sampled during active COVID-19. The CDR3 runs from the conserved cysteine through the conserved F or W.

>TRBJ1-4|TRBV29-1
CSVGMGGIEKLFF
>TRBJ1-6|TRBV27
CASSLYSGDTRLHF
>TRBJ1-5|TRBV28
CASRQGPWSNQPQHF
>TRBJ1-1|TRBV10-3
CAISESMDRNLNTEAFF
>TRBJ1-2|TRBV5-1
CASSVDGDYGYTF
>TRBJ1-2|TRBV5-6
CASSLRQPPGNGYTF
>TRBJ2-7|TRBV5-6
CASSLEGGYEQYF
>TRBJ1-2|TRBV6-1
CASSELGEGLGYGYTF
>TRBJ1-1|TRBV18
CASSPLVGAEAFF
>TRBJ2-7|TRBV6-6
CASSTDIYEQYF
>TRBJ1-1|TRBV2
CASNGAGRTEAFF
>TRBJ2-7|TRBV5-6
CASSLDRGQFEQYF
>TRBJ1-4|TRBV9
CASSEWDTTTNEKLFF
>TRBJ2-1|TRBV18
CASSPKDSPWDEQFF
>TRBJ2-7|TRBV5-1
CASSLRRDRGHEQYF
>TRBJ2-7|TRBV6-1
CASSESGGGLEQYF
>TRBJ2-7|TRBV27
CASSLSPRTSGTYEQYF
>TRBJ1-2|TRBV29-1
CSVADRGYGYTF
>TRBJ1-1|TRBV6-6
CASSPSLGGGGNTEAFF
>TRBJ1-1|TRBV2
CASSYQGNTEAFF
>TRBJ1-2|TRBV5-1
CASSLRDRGRDGYTF
>TRBJ2-3|TRBV7-2
CASSLARLAGGPTDTQYF
>TRBJ2-2|TRBV5-1
CASSLTAGVDTGELFF
>TRBJ1-3|TRBV5-1
CASSLQGPRENTIYF
>TRBJ2-7|TRBV6-5
CASSYSNNRGSYEQYF
>TRBJ2-7|TRBV11-1
CASSLVPVYEQYF